The 23 T cell receptor beta chains below all came from one sample that was sequenced in a study of T cells in Graves' hyperthyroidism and ophthalmopathy. Amplification targeted TCR beta CDR3 regions from RNA transcripts. HTBI primers were used for first-round RT-PCR of the TCR CDR3. TCRdb itself ran the multiplex PCR reads through MiXCR, one entry per CDR3 protein. Of 450,000 to 700,000 distinct CDR3 sequences in the sample, around 46% were seen once. Sequenced input: peripheral blood or thyroid tissue (not recorded which). These receptors were taken from an adult woman with Graves' disease, either hyperthyroidism or ophthalmopathy (not recorded which).

The chain combines TRBV7-2 with TRBJ2-2; unclear D gene. Germline CDR1 and CDR2: SGHTA and FQGNSA. This CDR3 is built from 16 residues. Trimming pared 5 bases from V and 0 bases from J, leaving 13 bases between. In nucleotides, the CDR3 is TGTGCCAGCAGCAGACCGGGTCCCACGAACACCGGGGAGCTGTTTTTT. Residues: CASSRPGPTNTGELFF.

This chain links TRBV5-1 with TRBJ2-2, with TRBD1 identical over 8 bases. This CDR3 comprises 16 residues. CDR1 is SGHRS and CDR2 is YFSETQ in the germline V gene. Losses at the gene ends were 4 bases for V and 2 bases for J; bases not matched to a gene: 7. DNA of the CDR3: TGCGCCAGCAGCCCTGACGGGACAGGTAACACCGGGGAGCTGTTTTTT. It codes for CASSPDGTGNTGELFF.

Points on this clonotype: This may arise from a read error, as a much more abundant clone is one base away. V and J are TRBV9 and TRBJ1-6, with D perhaps TRBD1 (5 bases). V lost 3 bases to trimming and J lost 12 bases, with 13 bases between them. This CDR3 comprises 13 residues. Germline assignment: CDR1 SGDLS and CDR2 YYNGEE. The chain's CDR3 is CASSEGTLEPLHF. The CDR3 DNA reads as TGTGCCAGCAGCGAGGGGACGCTAGAACCCCTCCACTTT.

This clonotype appeared a few times. V is TRBV15 and J is TRBJ1-2, with D tentatively TRBD1 (6 bases). CDR3 size: 16 residues. Trimming stripped 1 base from V and 3 bases from J, with 15 bases between. Germline V gene sequence: CDR1 LNHNV, CDR2 YYDKDF (reference sequence). CDR3 coding DNA: TGTGCCACCAGCAGAGTGAAGGGGGGCGGCGACTATGGCTACACCTTC. Translation: CATSRVKGGGDYGYTF.

This clonotype was observed a single time. Here the CDR3 DNA reads TGCAGTGCTAGTATAGCGGGAACGGAGACCCAGCATTTT. It yields the protein CSASIAGTETQHF. The chain recombines TRBV20-1 with TRBJ1-5; D is ambiguous. The ends were cut back, 3 bases at V and 11 bases at J, with 17 bases in the middle. The CDR3 spans 13 residues. CDR1 is DFQATT, CDR2 SNEGSKA, per germline (reference sequence).

The chain has TRBV9 and TRBJ1-5; tentatively, D is TRBD1 (5 bases). The CDR3 contains 15 residues. The germline V and J ends were trimmed by 2 bases and 5 bases, with 14 bases remaining between them. Germline V lookup: CDR1 SGDLS, CDR2 YYNGEE. This CDR3 is CASSVDGQGYQPQHF. DNA for the CDR3: TGTGCCAGCAGCGTCGACGGACAAGGTTATCAGCCCCAGCATTTT.

This clonotype occurred a few times. The chain carries TRBV10-3 and TRBJ2-6, with a possible D match to TRBD1 (5 bases). This CDR3 has 15 residues. The V gene's germline CDR1 is ENHRY and CDR2 SYGVKD. Trimming pared 6 bases from V and 0 bases from J, leaving 9 bases between. Here the CDR3 DNA reads TGTGCCATCAGGGACACCTACTCTGGGGCCAACGTCCTGACTTTC. Translation: CAIRDTYSGANVLTF.

V and J are TRBV2 and TRBJ2-5, with TRBD1 as a possible D gene (6 bases). Trimming removed 4 bases from V and 4 bases from J, with 16 bases in between. Germline assignment: CDR1 SNHLY and CDR2 FYNNEI. The CDR3 is 15 residues long. The DNA for the CDR3 is TGTGCCAGCAGTGTATCGGAGACAGGATTAGAGACCCAGTACTTC. Protein sequence: CASSVSETGLETQYF.

This clonotype appeared once. V usage is TRBV29-1 and J usage is TRBJ2-5; the D gene is possibly TRBD2 (6 bases). The germline CDR1 and CDR2 sequences are SQVTM and ANQGSEA. The CDR3 has 13 residues. V was cut by 8 bases and J by 0 bases, with 13 bases left in between. CDR3: CSLGGMYQETQYF. The CDR3 DNA reads TGCAGCCTCGGGGGAATGTACCAAGAGACCCAGTACTTC.

On this clonotype: One end of the junction is discordant with germline, which a read error may explain. The rearrangement uses TRBV20-1 and TRBJ2-1, with 7 positions matching TRBD2. This CDR3 spans 13 amino acids. The germline gives CDR1 DFQATT, CDR2 SNEGSKA (reference sequence). CDR3: CSARDRKAGERVF. The CDR3 coding sequence is TGCAGTGCTAGAGATCGGAAGGCGGGGGAGCGCGTCTTC.

This clonotype came up many times. The V and J genes are TRBV2 and TRBJ1-1; TRBD1 matches 8 bases. Germline V gene sequence: CDR1 SNHLY, CDR2 FYNNEI. The CDR3 has 16 residues. J lost 1 base, V lost 3 bases, and 7 bases had no gene match. CDR3 in DNA: TGTGCCAGCAGTGAGATAGGACAGGGTGGGAACACTGAAGCTTTCTTT. As protein: CASSEIGQGGNTEAFF.

This clonotype was observed at least ten times. The chain joins TRBV24-1 to TRBJ1-1, with 11 nucleotides matching TRBD1. The J segment lost 4 bases and the V segment lost 3 bases, leaving 3 bases of the junction unmatched. Germline CDR1 is KGHDR and CDR2 is SFDVKD. CDR3 size: 15 residues. The CDR3 sequence is CATSDPGQGGTEAFF. The CDR3 DNA reads TGTGCCACCAGTGATCCGGGACAGGGGGGCACTGAAGCTTTCTTT.

This clonotype was picked up many times. The chain is built from TRBV7-2 and TRBJ1-5, with D possibly matching TRBD1 (5 bases). The ends were cut back, 3 bases at V and 4 bases at J, with 16 bases in the middle. The CDR3 runs 16 residues. In germline, CDR1 is SGHTA, CDR2 FQGNSA. The DNA for the CDR3 is TGTGCCAGCAGCTTGATGGGCAGGGTGGGAAATCAGCCCCAGCATTTT. It translates to CASSLMGRVGNQPQHF.

The CDR3 here is CASSSRTGGGKNQPQYF. The CDR3 bases are TGTGCCAGCAGCTCCCGGACAGGGGGAGGGAAAAATCAGCCCCAGTACTTC. The chain recombines TRBV7-3 with TRBJ2-5; TRBD1 aligns across 10 bases. The junction had 17 bases not matched to a gene; V was cut back by 4 bases and J by 9 bases. The CDR3 has 17 residues. Germline V gives CDR1 SGHTA, CDR2 FQGTGA.

In the case of this clonotype: The junction does not match germline at one end; this may be a read error. The chain recombines TRBV10-3 with TRBJ2-7; D is uncertain. This CDR3 has 13 residues. Looked up from germline, CDR1 is ENHRY and CDR2 is SYGVKD. CDR3 protein: CASSSTQSYEQYF. In DNA form, the CDR3 reads TGTGCCAGCAGTTCCACCCAGAGCTACGAGCAGTACTTC.

V gene TRBV7-2 combines with J gene TRBJ1-4; tentative D call: TRBD1 (5 bases). Germline V gene data show CDR1 as SGHTA and CDR2 as FQGNSA. The CDR3 length is 11 residues. The V and J ends lost 8 bases and 8 bases respectively, with 9 bases between them. The CDR3 DNA reads as TGTGCCAGCGCCCGGACAGAAAAACTGTTTTTT. This gives the protein CASARTEKLFF.

V and J are TRBV29-1 and TRBJ1-4; D gene unclear. Germline V CDR1 and CDR2: SQVTM, ANQGSEA. The CDR3 has 14 residues. Deletions cut 5 bases from V and 0 bases from J, with 10 bases between. DNA of the CDR3: TGCAGCGTTCGGACGATTGCAACTAATGAAAAACTGTTTTTT. The encoded protein is CSVRTIATNEKLFF. The full variable domain, rest sourced from reference TRBV29-1 and TRBJ1-4, is SAVISQKPSRDICQRGTSLTIQCQVDSQVTMMFWYRQQPGQSLTLIATANQGSEATYESGFVIDKFPISRPNLTFSTLTVSNMSPEDSSIYLCSVRTIATNEKLFFGSGTQLSVL.

The CDR3 sequence: CASMTDTGSYEAFF. CDR3 nucleotides: TGTGCCAGCATGACAGACACTGGAAGCTATGAAGCTTTCTTT. J is TRBJ1-1 and V is TRBV2, with D possibly TRBD1 on 5 matching bases. The CDR3 consists of 14 residues. In germline, CDR1 is SNHLY, CDR2 FYNNEI. Trimming stripped 7 bases from V and 7 bases from J, with 19 bases between.

The chain joins TRBV7-3 to TRBJ2-7; D might be TRBD1 or TRBD2, each matching 7 bases. The J call is doubtful: the DNA matches TRBJ2-1 better. This CDR3 region has 15 residues. Germline-derived CDR1 and CDR2 are SGHTA and FQGTGA. DNA for the CDR3: TGTGCCAGCAGCTTAGGACTACCGCAGGGGGGGGAGCAGTTCTTC. This codes for CASSLGLPQGGEQFF.

This clonotype occurred a few times. The chain links TRBV20-1 to TRBJ1-4, with TRBD1 as a possible D gene (5 bases). Trimming cost V 6 bases and J 3 bases, with 11 bases left between them. This CDR3 has 13 amino acids. Germline V gene data show CDR1 as DFQATT and CDR2 as SNEGSKA (reference sequence). The CDR3 here is CSAAGGANEKLFF. The CDR3 bases are TGCAGTGCCGCCGGGGGGGCTAATGAAAAACTGTTTTTT.

This sequence joins TRBV14 and TRBJ2-1, with TRBD1 matching over 7 bases. V was clipped by 4 bases and J by 0 bases; unmatched bases: 3. Germline CDR1 SGHDN, CDR2 FVKESK. CDR3 length: 15 residues. The CDR3 region has the DNA TGTGCCAGCAGCCCGGCAGGGGGCTCCTACAATGAGCAGTTCTTC. Residues: CASSPAGGSYNEQFF. Complete variable domain (other parts from reference TRBV14 and TRBJ2-1): EAGVTQFPSHSVIEKGQTVTLRCDPISGHDNLYWYRRVMGKEIKFLLHFVKESKQDESGMPNNRFLAERTGGTYSTLKVQPAELEDSGVYFCASSPAGGSYNEQFFGPGTRLTVL.

This clonotype was seen just once. The chain has TRBV25-1 and TRBJ2-7; possibly TRBD2 for D (5 bases). The CDR3 extends over 17 amino acids. V dropped 4 bases and J dropped 3 bases, with 22 bases sitting between them. Per the germline V gene, CDR1 is MGHDK and CDR2 is SYGVNS. CDR3 residues: CASSARVERRPFYEQYF. DNA for the CDR3: TGTGCCAGCAGTGCTAGAGTCGAGCGGAGGCCTTTCTACGAGCAGTACTTC.

The chain couples TRBV12-3 or TRBV12-4 to TRBJ2-2, with a possible D match to TRBD2 (6 bases). This CDR3 spans 13 amino acids. Trimming pared 8 bases from V and 4 bases from J, leaving 11 bases between. This CDR3 is CASPDYTTGELFF. CDR3 coding DNA: TGTGCCAGCCCGGACTATACCACCGGGGAGCTGTTTTTT.